The entry below gives a single T cell receptor beta chain sequence along with its context. Antigen unknown. These data belong to a study of CD8+ T cells in alopecia areata. Study context: Those treated were given oral tofacitinib at 5 to 10 mg twice daily. Study-wide findings and caveats: Affected lesional scalp, above all in alopecia totalis/universalis, was more clonal than normal scalp. Patients displayed less clarity in TCR sharing than mice, a finding possibly related to HLA.

Germline loops: CDR1 SNHLY, CDR2 FYNNEI. V was clipped by 6 bases and J by 3 bases; unmatched bases: 13. The CDR3 is 16 amino acids. cDNA serving as the sequencing template came from extracted, reverse transcribed RNA. Measured with immunoSEQ multiplex PCR; TCRdb has only the in-frame clones, and not every one. The sample holds 150,000 or so clones; about 89% are singletons and the top ten take around 16%. The study team obtained lesional scalp punch biopsies and peripheral blood from alopecia areata patients. This clonotype was obtained from a human donor with alopecia areata. This rearrangement joins TRBV2 to TRBJ1-1; 7 bases line up with TRBD1. The starting material was CD8+ T cells sorted from blood, obtained at week 0. The CDR3: CASSHMRSGGDTEAFF. The CDR3, as DNA: TGTGCCAGCAGCCATATGAGATCAGGGGGGGACACTGAAGCTTTCTTT.